This T cell receptor beta chain was captured by sequencing in a study of a mutant IDH1 vaccine in newly diagnosed glioma (dated by TCRdb to about 2021). General notes on the study: Patients were given eight vaccinations, in weeks 1, 3, 5, 7, 11, 15, 19 and 23, which matched visits V03 through V10. Vaccination began 4-6 weeks after radiotherapy alone, or alongside temozolomide cycles in the chemotherapy-containing groups. Of the approximately 30 treated patients, around 62% were male and approximately 40% were female, and a mean age of around 40 years was recorded. Prior to enrollment, standard therapy consisting of radiotherapy alone, temozolomide alone, or radiochemotherapy with temozolomide had been administered to patients, with the combination being received by most patients. Peripheral blood was drawn at six visits: V03 (baseline), V05, V07, V10, V12 and V13. Longitudinal TCRB deep sequencing was performed for about 25 treated patients wherever samples were available for exploratory analyses.

According to the study, the label for this sample's time point signals: week 23, last vaccination. A 20-mer mutant IDH1 peptide at 300 micrograms in Montanide made up each vaccine dose, which was injected subcutaneously together with topical imiquimod. The donors had newly diagnosed IDH1-mutant astrocytomas of WHO grade 3 or 4 that showed loss of nuclear ATRX. The samples were drawn from NOA16, a multicentre, single-arm, open-label phase I trial in Germany that tested a mutant IDH1 peptide vaccine in humans for the first time. Genomic DNA for TCRB sequencing was isolated from EDTA blood with the DNeasy Blood and Tissue Kit. With respect to this clone: It has no known antigen specificity. Base qualities are not at hand, and no much larger clone is one base apart.

Findings and caveats that apply to the study as a whole: PBMC samples for TCRB deep sequencing were selected based on availability. Changes in the top peripheral T cell clonotypes picked up by TCRB sequencing did not appear to be linked to pseudoprogression. The authors noted that analyses of patient blood samples could not be reproduced because of sample limitations. Immune responses induced by the vaccine were seen in roughly 95% of patients across multiple MHC alleles.

Trimming takes 8 bases from V and 4 bases from J, and the germline ends sit 11 bases apart. The CDR3 covers 12 residues, taking in both the cysteine and the phenylalanine. Left in the record is the CDR3 DNA by itself, 36 bases read in frame from the first base. As encoded in the germline V gene, CDR1 is MGHDK while CDR2 is SYGVNS. The library was produced with the immunoSEQ multiplex PCR assay. Following the manufacturer's protocol, the hsTCRB Kit was used to amplify rearranged TCR beta chain sequences. An Illumina MiSeq was used to sequence the TCRB libraries. The published analysis was carried out like this. The proprietary platform of the kit vendor was used for demultiplexing, trimming and gene mapping. Sourced from immuneACCESS, this table was stored by TCRdb with only in-frame sequences that have V and J called. A share of the clones is absent; for the studies checked, an unresolved V gene accounts for under half, and the remainder has no known explanation. V and J calls plus clone size are reproduced from that table; the DNA served to infer D and trimming. This sample is represented by about 43,000 clones; roughly 83% of them were singletons. 2% to 3% of the sample is held by the ten biggest clonotypes.

The sequence came from a woman aged 18-29 years with glioma. Some clones in this sample may be carry-over from other donors' samples. The chain employs TRBV25-1 and TRBJ1-2; TRBD1 is a possible D gene, resting on 6 matching bases. This sample comprised PBMCs, obtained from a glioma patient whose treatment included an IDH1 peptide vaccine. The CDR3 reads as follows: CASGTGFYGYTF. The DNA reads as follows: TGTGCCAGCGGTACAGGGTTCTATGGCTACACCTTC.